The next 6 T cell receptor beta chains were all read from a single sample in a study of regulatory and conventional T cells in RAG deficiency. Conventional CD4+ T cells were sorted from blood as CD25-low CD127-high cells. Here immunoSEQ multiplex PCR was the method, and the copy in TCRdb shows in-frame clones only, minus some. The sample carries tens of thousands of clones, more than 85% recorded once. Another study also made use of these data, one on regulatory T cells. That work states: The primer mix had 52 TRBV and 13 TRBJ primers.

The sequenced sample was CD4+ T cells sorted from blood. The receptors were sampled from a human donor in good health.

This clone has more than one count but fewer than ten. V is TRBV7-2 and J is TRBJ1-1, with D unclear. Germline assignment: CDR1 SGHTA and CDR2 FQGNSA. The CDR3 consists of 14 residues. Trimming pared 1 base from V and 4 bases from J, leaving 10 bases between. CDR3 amino acids: CASSLVDSSTEAFF. The CDR3 DNA reads as TGTGCCAGCAGCTTAGTCGATAGTTCCACTGAAGCTTTCTTT.

The chain uses TRBV7-9 and TRBJ2-2; D gene unclear. V lost 1 base, J lost 5 bases, and 11 bases lay in between. CDR3 length: 15 residues. Germline V gene lookup returns CDR1 SEHNR and CDR2 FQNEAQ (reference sequence). The CDR3 nucleotides read TGTGCCAGCAGCTTAGAGTACAGAAAGACCGGGGAGCTGTTTTTT. Encoded protein: CASSLEYRKTGELFF.

The chain has TRBV29-1 and TRBJ2-3; D uncertain. V was shortened by 7 bases and J by 1 base, with 9 bases between the two germline ends. Germline V CDR1 and CDR2: SQVTM, ANQGSEA. The CDR3 runs 12 residues. The CDR3 loop reads CSEEDGTDTQYF. The CDR3 nucleotides read TGCAGCGAAGAAGACGGCACAGATACGCAGTATTTT.

The gene calls are TRBV5-4 and TRBJ2-3, with D possibly TRBD2 on 5 matching bases. Germline V gene lookup returns CDR1 SGHNT and CDR2 YYREEE (reference sequence). Deletions cut 6 bases from V and 0 bases from J, with 11 bases between. The CDR3 sequence is 14 residues long. DNA for the CDR3: TGTGCCAGCACCTCCGGGATTAGCACAGATACGCAGTATTTT. Translation: CASTSGISTDTQYF.

The J gene is TRBJ2-5, the V gene TRBV10-2, with TRBD1 as a possible D gene (6 bases). Germline V gene lookup returns CDR1 WSHSY and CDR2 SAAADI. This CDR3 is built from 15 residues. V dropped 2 bases and J dropped 7 bases, with 17 bases sitting between them. The CDR3 nucleotides read TGCGCCAGCAGTGAGGTGTGGGGGCCCGAGGGGACCCAGTACTTC. Amino acid sequence: CASSEVWGPEGTQYF.

The chain carries TRBV7-9 and TRBJ2-2; no firm D call. V was shortened by 5 bases and J by 4 bases, with 11 bases between the two germline ends. Germline values: CDR1 SEHNR, CDR2 FQNEAQ (reference sequence). The CDR3 extends over 14 amino acids. CDR3 in DNA: TGTGCCAGCAGCCCGGCGCAGCCCACCGGGGAGCTGTTTTTT. It codes for CASSPAQPTGELFF.